These T cell receptor beta chains were read from a single sample in a study of beta chain features in type 1 diabetes. The assay was immunoSEQ multiplex PCR, and TCRdb's table has in-frame clones only and misses some. The sample has 600,000 to 700,000 clones; 13% are singletons. What was sequenced was naive CD4+ T cells from blood. These receptors were collected from a man aged 18 to 30 with type 1 diabetes. Both conserved end residues are part of each CDR3. The D gene is left open where the match is weak. Size tells how often a clone was seen (once, few, many) or the class of an expanded clone, and some rows leave it out.

abundance: -
j_gene: TRBJ2-6
v_gene: TRBV27
len: 16
d_gene: -
CDR3aa: CASSLGSTSGANVLTF
CDR3nt: TGTGCCAGCAGTTTAGGTAGTACTTCTGGGGCCAACGTCCTGACTTTC

abundance: few
j_gene: TRBJ2-2
v_gene: TRBV5-8
len: 14
d_gene: -
CDR3aa: CASRYQGGTGELFF
CDR3nt: TGTGCCAGCAGGTACCAGGGAGGTACCGGGGAGCTGTTTTTT

abundance: -
j_gene: TRBJ2-3
v_gene: TRBV4-1
len: 15
d_gene: -
CDR3aa: CASARLGLSTDTQYF
CDR3nt: TGCGCCAGCGCACGGTTGGGGCTCTCCACAGATACGCAGTATTTT

abundance: -
j_gene: TRBJ2-5
v_gene: TRBV4-3
len: 15
d_gene: -
CDR3aa: CASSRTGAEQETQYF
CDR3nt: TGCGCCAGCAGCCGCACGGGGGCCGAACAAGAGACCCAGTACTTC

abundance: few
j_gene: TRBJ2-5
v_gene: TRBV7-9
len: 14
d_gene: TRBD1
CDR3aa: CASSPGTGGETQYF
CDR3nt: TGTGCCAGCAGCCCCGGGACAGGAGGGGAGACCCAGTACTTC

abundance: few
j_gene: TRBJ2-1
v_gene: TRBV2
len: 15
d_gene: TRBD2
CDR3aa: CASRAGTSGNNEQFF
CDR3nt: TGTGCCAGCAGAGCCGGGACTAGCGGAAACAATGAGCAGTTCTTC

abundance: few
j_gene: TRBJ2-7
v_gene: TRBV6-5
len: 13
d_gene: TRBD2
CDR3aa: CASRGSGYYEQYF
CDR3nt: TGTGCCAGCCGCGGGAGCGGATACTACGAGCAGTACTTC

abundance: -
j_gene: TRBJ2-7
v_gene: TRBV6-6
len: 13
d_gene: -
CDR3aa: CASSRTGPYEQYF
CDR3nt: TGTGCCAGCAGTCGGACGGGCCCCTACGAGCAGTACTTC

abundance: -
j_gene: TRBJ2-3
v_gene: TRBV19
len: 13
d_gene: TRBD1
CDR3aa: CASTSNTGGTQYF
CDR3nt: TGTGCCAGTACCTCGAATACAGGGGGTACGCAGTATTTT

abundance: few
j_gene: TRBJ2-3
v_gene: TRBV14
len: 13
d_gene: -
CDR3aa: CASSQERGNTQYF
CDR3nt: TGTGCCAGCAGCCAAGAGAGGGGAAATACGCAGTATTTT

abundance: -
j_gene: TRBJ2-2
v_gene: TRBV6-1
len: 13
d_gene: -
CDR3aa: CASSEIRTGELFF
CDR3nt: TGTGCCAGCAGTGAAATTCGTACCGGGGAGCTGTTTTTT

abundance: few
j_gene: TRBJ1-6
v_gene: TRBV30
len: 15
d_gene: -
CDR3aa: CAWSSGDLNNSPLHF
CDR3nt: TGTGCCTGGAGTAGTGGGGATCTGAATAATTCACCCCTCCACTTT

abundance: few
j_gene: TRBJ2-3
v_gene: TRBV5-1
len: 15
d_gene: TRBD1
CDR3aa: CASSSGDRATDTQYF
CDR3nt: TGCGCCAGCAGCTCGGGGGACAGGGCCACAGATACGCAGTATTTT

abundance: -
j_gene: TRBJ1-2
v_gene: TRBV29-1
len: 14
d_gene: -
CDR3aa: CSVEEIQGSNGYTF
CDR3nt: TGCAGCGTTGAAGAGATTCAGGGTAGCAATGGCTACACCTTC

abundance: few
j_gene: TRBJ2-5
v_gene: TRBV21-1
len: 14
d_gene: -
CDR3aa: CASSRRGPGETQYF
CDR3nt: TGTGCCAGCAGCCGCCGCGGCCCAGGGGAGACCCAGTACTTC

abundance: few
j_gene: TRBJ1-2
v_gene: TRBV7-9
len: 17
d_gene: TRBD1
CDR3aa: CASSSDRDRQGNYGYTF
CDR3nt: TGTGCCAGCAGCTCCGACCGGGACAGACAGGGGAACTATGGCTACACCTTC

abundance: -
j_gene: TRBJ2-5
v_gene: TRBV7-9
len: 14
d_gene: -
CDR3aa: CASSLAGGLETQYF
CDR3nt: TGTGCCAGCAGCTTAGCGGGGGGCTTAGAGACCCAGTACTTC

abundance: -
j_gene: TRBJ1-5
v_gene: TRBV30
len: 14
d_gene: -
CDR3aa: CAWSGGLSNQPQHF
CDR3nt: TGTGCCTGGAGTGGGGGGCTTAGCAATCAGCCCCAGCATTTT

abundance: -
j_gene: TRBJ2-6
v_gene: TRBV6-1
len: 16
d_gene: -
CDR3aa: CASSGGQSSGANVLTF
CDR3nt: TGTGCCAGCAGTGGAGGACAGAGCTCTGGGGCCAACGTCCTGACTTTC

abundance: few
j_gene: TRBJ2-1
v_gene: TRBV18
len: 14
d_gene: -
CDR3aa: CASSPSRVHNEQFF
CDR3nt: TGTGCCAGCTCACCATCCAGAGTACACAATGAGCAGTTCTTC

abundance: few
j_gene: TRBJ2-7
v_gene: TRBV29-1
len: 14
d_gene: TRBD2
CDR3aa: CSVLAGGKSHEQYF
CDR3nt: TGCAGCGTGCTAGCGGGGGGGAAGAGCCACGAGCAGTACTTC

abundance: few
j_gene: TRBJ2-3
v_gene: TRBV4-1
len: 16
d_gene: -
CDR3aa: CASSPHTSGAGDTQYF
CDR3nt: TGCGCCAGCAGCCCGCATACCTCGGGAGCTGGGGATACGCAGTATTTT

abundance: -
j_gene: TRBJ2-5
v_gene: TRBV6-1
len: 16
d_gene: TRBD2
CDR3aa: CASSEPSGGIRETQYF
CDR3nt: TGTGCCAGCAGTGAGCCTAGCGGGGGGATAAGAGAGACCCAGTACTTC

abundance: few
j_gene: TRBJ1-2
v_gene: TRBV5-1
len: 11
d_gene: -
CDR3aa: CASSFGHGYTF
CDR3nt: TGCGCCAGCAGCTTTGGGCATGGCTACACCTTC

abundance: -
j_gene: TRBJ2-5
v_gene: TRBV5-1
len: 14
d_gene: -
CDR3aa: CASSLGGGWETQYF
CDR3nt: TGCGCCAGCAGCCTCGGAGGGGGATGGGAGACCCAGTACTTC

abundance: few
j_gene: TRBJ1-1
v_gene: TRBV29-1
len: 11
d_gene: -
CDR3aa: CSVIGYTEAFF
CDR3nt: TGCAGCGTCATAGGGTACACTGAAGCTTTCTTT

abundance: few
j_gene: TRBJ2-3
v_gene: TRBV4-2
len: 16
d_gene: -
CDR3aa: CASLLEAWWDTDTQYF
CDR3nt: TGTGCCAGCCTCCTCGAAGCCTGGTGGGACACAGATACGCAGTATTTT

abundance: -
j_gene: TRBJ2-5
v_gene: TRBV7-9
len: 12
d_gene: -
CDR3aa: CASSLRVETQYF
CDR3nt: TGTGCCAGCAGCTTAAGGGTAGAGACCCAGTACTTC

abundance: -
j_gene: TRBJ1-2
v_gene: TRBV6-6
len: 14
d_gene: TRBD1
CDR3aa: CASSWGDRAHGYTF
CDR3nt: TGTGCCAGCAGTTGGGGGGACAGGGCTCATGGCTACACCTTC

abundance: -
j_gene: TRBJ2-4
v_gene: TRBV18
len: 14
d_gene: TRBD1
CDR3aa: CASSPTDRGDIQYF
CDR3nt: TGTGCCAGCTCACCGACGGACAGGGGGGACATTCAGTACTTC

abundance: few
j_gene: TRBJ1-2
v_gene: TRBV5-1
len: 13
d_gene: TRBD1
CDR3aa: CASSSTTGDGYTF
CDR3nt: TGCGCCAGCAGCTCGACGACAGGGGATGGCTACACCTTC

abundance: -
j_gene: TRBJ1-1
v_gene: TRBV5-1
len: 14
d_gene: -
CDR3aa: CASRAGRGDTEAFF
CDR3nt: TGCGCCAGCAGGGCAGGCCGAGGGGACACTGAAGCTTTCTTT

abundance: -
j_gene: TRBJ1-2
v_gene: TRBV6-5
len: 14
d_gene: -
CDR3aa: CASSSPADRYGYTF
CDR3nt: TGTGCCAGCAGTTCCCCCGCAGATCGCTATGGCTACACCTTC

abundance: -
j_gene: TRBJ2-2
v_gene: TRBV11-2
len: 12
d_gene: -
CDR3aa: CASSPEVGELFF
CDR3nt: TGTGCCAGCAGCCCTGAGGTCGGGGAGCTGTTTTTT

abundance: few
j_gene: TRBJ2-7
v_gene: TRBV7-9
len: 14
d_gene: TRBD2
CDR3aa: CASGLAGAVEEQYF
CDR3nt: TGTGCCAGCGGCCTAGCGGGGGCCGTTGAGGAGCAGTACTTC